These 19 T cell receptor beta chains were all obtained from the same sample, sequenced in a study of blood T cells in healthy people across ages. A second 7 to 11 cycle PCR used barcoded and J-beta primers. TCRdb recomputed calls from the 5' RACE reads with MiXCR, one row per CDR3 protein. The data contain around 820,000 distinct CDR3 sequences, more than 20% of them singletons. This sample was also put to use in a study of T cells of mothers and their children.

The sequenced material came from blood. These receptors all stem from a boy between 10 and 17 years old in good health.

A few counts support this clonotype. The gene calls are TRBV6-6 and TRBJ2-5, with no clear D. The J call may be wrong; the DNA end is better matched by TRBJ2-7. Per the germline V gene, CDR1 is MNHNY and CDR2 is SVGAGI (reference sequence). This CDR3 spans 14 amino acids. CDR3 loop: CASINGPPPREQYF. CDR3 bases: TGTGCCAGCATCAACGGACCCCCGCCTCGCGAGCAGTACTTC.

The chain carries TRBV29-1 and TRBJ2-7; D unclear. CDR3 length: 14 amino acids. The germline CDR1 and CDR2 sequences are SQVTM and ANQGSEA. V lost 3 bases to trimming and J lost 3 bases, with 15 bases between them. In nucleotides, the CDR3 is TGCAGCGTTGAGCTCGGGCAGCTCAACTACGAGCAGTACTTC. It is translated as CSVELGQLNYEQYF.

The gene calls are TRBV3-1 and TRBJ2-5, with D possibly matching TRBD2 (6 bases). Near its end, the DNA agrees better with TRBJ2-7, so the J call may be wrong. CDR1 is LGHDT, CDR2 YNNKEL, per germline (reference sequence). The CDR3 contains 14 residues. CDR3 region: CASSRRDGAYEQYF. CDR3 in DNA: TGTGCCAGCAGCCGGCGGGACGGAGCGTACGAGCAGTACTTC.

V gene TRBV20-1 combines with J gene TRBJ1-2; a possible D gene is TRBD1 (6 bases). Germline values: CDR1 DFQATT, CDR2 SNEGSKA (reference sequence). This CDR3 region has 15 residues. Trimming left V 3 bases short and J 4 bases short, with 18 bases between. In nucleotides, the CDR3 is TGCAGTGCTAGTCAGCATCTGGGGGGCAGCTATGGCTACACCTTC. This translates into CSASQHLGGSYGYTF.

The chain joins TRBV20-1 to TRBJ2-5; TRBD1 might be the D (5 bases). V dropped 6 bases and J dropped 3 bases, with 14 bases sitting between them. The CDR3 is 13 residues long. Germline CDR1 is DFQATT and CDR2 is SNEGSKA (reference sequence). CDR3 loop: CSARQSTKETQYF. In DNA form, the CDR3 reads TGCAGTGCAAGACAGAGTACTAAAGAGACCCAGTACTTC.

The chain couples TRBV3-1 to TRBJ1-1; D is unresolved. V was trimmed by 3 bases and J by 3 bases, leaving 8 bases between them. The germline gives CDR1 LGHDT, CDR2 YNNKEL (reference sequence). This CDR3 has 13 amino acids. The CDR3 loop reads CASSHTQYTEAFF. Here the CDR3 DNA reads TGTGCCAGCAGCCACACCCAATACACTGAAGCTTTCTTT.

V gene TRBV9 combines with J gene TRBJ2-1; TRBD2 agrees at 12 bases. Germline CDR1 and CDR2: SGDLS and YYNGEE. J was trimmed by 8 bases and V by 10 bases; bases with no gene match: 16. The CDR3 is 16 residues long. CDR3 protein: CAGISYRLAGDHEQFF. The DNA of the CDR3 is TGTGCCGGCATCTCCTACCGACTAGCGGGGGACCATGAGCAGTTCTTC.

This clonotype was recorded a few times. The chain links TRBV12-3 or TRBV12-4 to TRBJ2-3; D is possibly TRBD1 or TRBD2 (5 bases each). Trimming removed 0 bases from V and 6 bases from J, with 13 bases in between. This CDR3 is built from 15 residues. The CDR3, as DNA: TGTGCCAGCAGTTTAGCGCTGGTCGGGGCGGATACGCAGTATTTT. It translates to CASSLALVGADTQYF.

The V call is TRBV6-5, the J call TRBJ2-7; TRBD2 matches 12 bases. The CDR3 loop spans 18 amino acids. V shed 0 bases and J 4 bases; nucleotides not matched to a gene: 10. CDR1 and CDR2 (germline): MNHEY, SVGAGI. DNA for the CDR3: TGTGCCAGCAGTTACTCCTCGACTAGCGGGAGTTCGTGGTACGAGCAGTACTTC. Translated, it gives CASSYSSTSGSSWYEQYF.

This CDR3 is CASSLMLTGAGANVLTF. CDR3 sequence (DNA): TGTGCCAGCAGCTTAATGCTGACAGGAGCTGGGGCCAACGTCCTGACTTTC. This chain links TRBV13 with TRBJ2-6; possibly TRBD1 for D (6 bases). CDR1 and CDR2 from the germline V gene are PRHDT and FYEKMQ (reference sequence). This CDR3 is built from 17 residues. V lost 2 bases and J lost 2, with 13 bases in between. Full variable domain (rest looked up from reference TRBV13 and TRBJ2-6): AAGVIQSPRHLIKEKRETATLKCYPIPRHDTVYWYQQGPGQDPQFLISFYEKMQSDKGSIPDRFSAQQFSDYHSELNMSSLELGDSALYFCASSLMLTGAGANVLTFGAGSRLTVL.

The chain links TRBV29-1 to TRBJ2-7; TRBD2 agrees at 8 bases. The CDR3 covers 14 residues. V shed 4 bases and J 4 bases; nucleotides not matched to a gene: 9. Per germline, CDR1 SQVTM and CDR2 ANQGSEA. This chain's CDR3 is CSVGQVGGGYEQYF. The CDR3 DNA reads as TGCAGCGTTGGCCAGGTCGGGGGGGGTTACGAGCAGTACTTC.

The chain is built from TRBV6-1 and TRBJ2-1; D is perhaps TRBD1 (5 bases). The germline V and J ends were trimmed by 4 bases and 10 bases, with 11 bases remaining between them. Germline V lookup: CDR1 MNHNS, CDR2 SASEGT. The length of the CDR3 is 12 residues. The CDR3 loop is CASSVWAGEQFF. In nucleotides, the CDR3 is TGTGCCAGCAGTGTTTGGGCAGGGGAGCAGTTCTTC.

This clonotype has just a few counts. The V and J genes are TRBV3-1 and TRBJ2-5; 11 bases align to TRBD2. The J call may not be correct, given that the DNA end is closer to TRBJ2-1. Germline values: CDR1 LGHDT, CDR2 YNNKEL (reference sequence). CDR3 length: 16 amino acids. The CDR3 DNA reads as TGTGCCAGCAGCCGGCTAGCGGGGGGTCGCTCCAATGAGCAGTTCTTC. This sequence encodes CASSRLAGGRSNEQFF.

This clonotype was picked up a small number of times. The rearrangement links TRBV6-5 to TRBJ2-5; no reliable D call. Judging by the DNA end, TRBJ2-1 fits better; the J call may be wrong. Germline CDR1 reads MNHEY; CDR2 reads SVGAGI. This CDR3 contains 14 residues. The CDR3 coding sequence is TGTGCCAGCAGTTACTCGATGGGGTATAATGAGCAGTTCTTC. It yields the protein CASSYSMGYNEQFF.

CDR3 DNA sequence: TGTGCCAGCAGGACAGACGGAACTAACTATGGCTACACCTTC. Translating it yields CASRTDGTNYGYTF. The chain combines TRBV2 with TRBJ1-2; possibly TRBD1 for D (5 bases). Germline-derived CDR1 and CDR2 are SNHLY and FYNNEI. V dropped 6 bases and J dropped 0 bases, with 11 bases sitting between them. The CDR3 has 14 residues.

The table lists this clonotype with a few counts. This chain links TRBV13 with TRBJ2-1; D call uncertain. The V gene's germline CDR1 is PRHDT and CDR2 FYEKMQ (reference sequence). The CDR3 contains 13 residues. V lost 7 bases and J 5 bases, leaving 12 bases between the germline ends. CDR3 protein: CASTTGTNNEQFF. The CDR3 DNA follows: TGTGCCAGCACCACTGGAACGAACAATGAGCAGTTCTTC. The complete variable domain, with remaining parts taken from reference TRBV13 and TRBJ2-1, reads AAGVIQSPRHLIKEKRETATLKCYPIPRHDTVYWYQQGPGQDPQFLISFYEKMQSDKGSIPDRFSAQQFSDYHSELNMSSLELGDSALYFCASTTGTNNEQFFGPGTRLTVL.

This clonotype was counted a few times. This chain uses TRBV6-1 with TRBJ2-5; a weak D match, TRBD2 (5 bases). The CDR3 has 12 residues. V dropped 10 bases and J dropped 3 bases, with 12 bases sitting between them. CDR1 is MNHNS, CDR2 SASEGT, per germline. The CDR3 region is CATYGVEETQYF. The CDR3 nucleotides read TGTGCCACGTACGGGGTGGAAGAGACCCAGTACTTC.

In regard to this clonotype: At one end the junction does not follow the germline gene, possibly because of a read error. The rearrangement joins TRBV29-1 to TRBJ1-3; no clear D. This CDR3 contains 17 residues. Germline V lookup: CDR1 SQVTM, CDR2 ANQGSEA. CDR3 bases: TGCAGCGTTGCCTCGCGATTGGACGGACTCTCTGTAAACACCATATATTTT. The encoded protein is CSVASRLDGLSVNTIYF. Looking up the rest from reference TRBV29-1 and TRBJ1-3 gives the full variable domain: SAVISQKPSRDICQRGTSLTIQCQVDSQVTMMFWYRQQPGQSLTLIATANQGSEATYESGFVIDKFPISRPNLTFSTLTVSNMSPEDSSIYLCSVASRLDGLSVNTIYFGEGSWLTVV.

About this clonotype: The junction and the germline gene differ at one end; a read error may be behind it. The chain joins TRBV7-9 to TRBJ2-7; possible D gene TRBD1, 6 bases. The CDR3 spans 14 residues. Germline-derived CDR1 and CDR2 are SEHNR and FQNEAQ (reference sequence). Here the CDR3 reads CASTKGSGVYEQHF. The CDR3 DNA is TGTGCCAGCACCAAAGGGTCAGGGGTCTACGAGCAGCACTTC. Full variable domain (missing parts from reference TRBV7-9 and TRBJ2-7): DTGVSQNPRHKITKRGQNVTFRCDPISEHNRLYWYRQTLGQGPEFLTYFQNEAQLEKSRLLSDRFSAERPKGSFSTLEIQRTEQGDSAMYLCASTKGSGVYEQHFGPGTRLTVT.